Presented here are 32 T cell receptor beta chains from one specimen sequenced in a study of blood T cell repertoires in COVID-19. Assay used: immunoSEQ multiplex PCR; TCRdb lists only in-frame clones, some missing. The profile shows under 250,000 clones, over 70% of them singletons. The sample consisted of peripheral blood. The origin of the receptors is a woman aged 45 to 65 with acute or convalescent COVID-19.

CDR3 loop: CASSLGTGGGETQYF. The CDR3 DNA is TGTGCCAGCAGCCTCGGGACAGGGGGCGGGGAGACCCAGTACTTC. The chain links TRBV3-1 (or the pseudogene TRBV3-2) to TRBJ2-5; 12 bases map to TRBD1. The CDR3 consists of 15 residues. CDR1 LGHDT and CDR2 YNNKEL come from the germline V gene (reference sequence). J gave up 5 bases and V 4 bases, and 5 bases lay outside the gene matches.

The chain has TRBV27 and TRBJ2-2; D is ambiguous. CDR3 length: 16 residues. Germline V gene data show CDR1 as MNHEY and CDR2 as SMNVEV (reference sequence). V was pared by 1 base and J by 7 bases, with 16 bases between. The CDR3 protein is CASSLFPAYRIGELFF. CDR3 sequence (DNA): TGTGCCAGCAGTTTATTTCCAGCGTATAGGATCGGGGAGCTGTTTTTT.

This chain joins TRBV10-3 and TRBJ1-5, with TRBD1 identical over 7 bases. This CDR3 comprises 12 residues. The V and J ends lost 5 bases and 5 bases, in that order; junction bases with no gene match: 0. Germline V lookup: CDR1 ENHRY, CDR2 SYGVKD. In DNA form, the CDR3 reads TGTGCCATCAGTACAGGGGATCAGCCCCAGCATTTT. Encoded protein: CAISTGDQPQHF.

The chain links TRBV7-3 to TRBJ2-2; the match to TRBD1 covers 9 bases. The length of the CDR3 is 16 residues. After removal of 5 bases from V and 4 bases from J, the junction contained 8 bases not matched to a gene. Germline CDR1 and CDR2: SGHTA and FQGTGA. CDR3 sequence reads: CASSLPGQGLTGELFF. The CDR3 bases are TGTGCCAGCAGCCTCCCGGGACAGGGACTCACCGGGGAGCTGTTTTTT.

The rearrangement links TRBV2 to TRBJ1-6; D is undetermined. V shed 1 base and J shed 9 bases, with 10 bases lying between them. CDR3 size: 14 residues. Germline V gene data show CDR1 as SNHLY and CDR2 as FYNNEI. The CDR3 region has the DNA TGTGCCAGCAGTGAAGTCGGGGTTGGTTCACCCCTCCACTTT. Amino acid sequence: CASSEVGVGSPLHF.

DNA of the CDR3: TGTGCCAGCAGTTACTCACGTCTAGGACAGGCCCATGCAAATTCACCCCTCCACTTT. Amino acids: CASSYSRLGQAHANSPLHF. The V call is TRBV2, the J call TRBJ1-6; TRBD1 agrees at 7 bases. J lost 7 bases, V lost 5 bases, and 20 bases had no gene match. Germline CDR1 and CDR2: SNHLY and FYNNEI. This CDR3 spans 19 amino acids.

The chain is built from TRBV10-3 and TRBJ2-7, with TRBD2 matching over 9 bases. Germline-derived CDR1 and CDR2 are ENHRY and SYGVKD. The CDR3 length is 15 residues. The junction had 13 bases not matched to a gene; V was cut back by 11 bases and J by 2 bases. CDR3 protein: CAVGRGLAGTYEQYF. The CDR3 coding sequence is TGTGCCGTAGGTAGGGGGCTAGCGGGGACCTACGAGCAGTACTTC.

This clone was detected only a few times. This chain links TRBV19 with TRBJ2-1; TRBD2 agrees at 12 bases. V was clipped by 9 bases and J by 8 bases; unmatched bases: 8. The CDR3 has 14 amino acids. CDR1 and CDR2 (germline): LNHDA, SQIVND (reference sequence). The CDR3: CASLGASGGDEQFF. CDR3 DNA sequence: TGTGCCAGCCTGGGGGCTAGCGGGGGGGATGAGCAGTTCTTC. Drawing the rest from reference TRBV19 and TRBJ2-1, the complete variable domain is DGGITQSPKYLFRKEGQNVTLSCEQNLNHDAMYWYRQDPGQGLRLIYYSQIVNDFQKGDIAEGYSVSREKKESFPLTVTSAQKNPTAFYLCASLGASGGDEQFFGPGTRLTVL.

The rearrangement uses TRBV5-5 and TRBJ1-2; perhaps TRBD1 as D (5 bases). V lost 4 bases and J 3 bases, leaving 16 bases between the germline ends. This CDR3 comprises 15 residues. Germline values: CDR1 SGHKS, CDR2 YYEKEE (reference sequence). In nucleotides, the CDR3 is TGTGCCAGCAGCCCTCGACAGATACGCCACTATGGCTACACCTTC. It specifies CASSPRQIRHYGYTF.

The chain recombines TRBV6-6 with TRBJ2-7, with a weak D call TRBD1 (6 bases). The CDR3 contains 15 residues. Per germline, CDR1 MNHNY and CDR2 SVGAGI (reference sequence). V shed 0 bases and J shed 2 bases, with 11 bases lying between them. CDR3 nucleotides: TGTGCCAGCAGTTACTCGGCAGGGGATCCCTACGAGCAGTACTTC. Its protein is CASSYSAGDPYEQYF.

DNA of the CDR3: TGTGCCAGCAGAGAACTAGGGGGATCCCTTTCCTACGAGCAGTACTTC. Translation: CASRELGGSLSYEQYF. This sequence joins TRBV27 and TRBJ2-7; a possible D gene is TRBD1 (6 bases). Trimming removed 6 bases from V and 1 base from J, with 19 bases in between. CDR1 and CDR2 from the germline V gene are MNHEY and SMNVEV (reference sequence). This CDR3 region has 16 residues.

The chain is built from TRBV28 and TRBJ2-1; TRBD1 aligns across 7 bases. V shed 2 bases and J 10 bases; nucleotides not matched to a gene: 11. Per germline, CDR1 MDHEN and CDR2 SYDVKM. The CDR3 length is 15 residues. CDR3 residues: CASSLGDRTIGEQFF. The CDR3 bases are TGTGCCAGCAGTTTAGGGGACAGAACTATCGGGGAGCAGTTCTTC.

The V and J genes are TRBV6-5 and TRBJ2-3, with D unresolved. The CDR3 consists of 13 residues. Trimming removed 6 bases from V and 3 bases from J, with 10 bases in between. The germline CDR1 and CDR2 sequences are MNHEY and SVGAGI. The DNA for the CDR3 is TGTGCCAGCAGCGTTAGAGGTACAGATACGCAGTATTTT. Encoded protein: CASSVRGTDTQYF.

The V and J genes are TRBV10-2 and TRBJ2-4; TRBD2 aligns across 7 bases. V shed 6 bases and J 5 bases; nucleotides not matched to a gene: 10. Germline lookup yields CDR1 WSHSY and CDR2 SAAADI. The CDR3 sequence is 15 residues long. Here the CDR3 DNA reads TGCGCCAGCAGCGCCCCTCCTAGCGGACAAAACATTCAGTACTTC. It translates to CASSAPPSGQNIQYF.

This sequence joins TRBV5-1 and TRBJ2-5, with D possibly TRBD2 on 7 matching bases. Trimming left V 5 bases short and J 2 bases short, with 13 bases between. Germline V lookup: CDR1 SGHRS, CDR2 YFSETQ. The CDR3 contains 14 residues. CDR3 nucleotides: TGCGCCAGCAGTACCGGGGGGCCACAAGAGACCCAGTACTTC. Translation: CASSTGGPQETQYF. The entire variable domain, with the rest obtained from reference TRBV5-1 and TRBJ2-5, is as follows: KAGVTQTPRYLIKTRGQQVTLSCSPISGHRSVSWYQQTPGQGLQFLFEYFSETQRNKGNFPGRFSGRQFSNSRSEMNVSTLELGDSALYLCASSTGGPQETQYFGPGTRLLVL.

V gene TRBV2 combines with J gene TRBJ2-1; the match to TRBD2 covers 13 bases. V dropped 5 bases and J dropped 9; count of bases not matched to a gene: 7. This CDR3 has 15 amino acids. Germline CDR1 SNHLY, CDR2 FYNNEI. The CDR3, as DNA: TGTGCCAGCAGTTTACTAGCGGGAGGGCCGGGTGAGCAGTTCTTC. Translated: CASSLLAGGPGEQFF.

The CDR3 is CAWSAGMEQYF. Written as DNA, the CDR3 is TGTGCCTGGAGCGCAGGGATGGAGCAGTACTTC. The chain combines TRBV30 with TRBJ2-7, with D perhaps matching TRBD1 (5 bases). V was shortened by 3 bases and J by 7 bases, with 10 bases between the two germline ends. CDR3 size: 11 residues. Germline CDR1 and CDR2: GTSNPN and SVGIG (reference sequence).

There are a few counts of this clone. This sequence joins TRBV10-1 and TRBJ1-5, with TRBD1 matching over 10 bases. Looked up from germline, CDR1 is WNHNN and CDR2 is SYGVQD (reference sequence). This CDR3 has 13 amino acids. Trimming took 8 bases from V and 6 from J; bases not matched to a gene: 4. For the CDR3, the DNA is TGCGCCAGCCCCGGGACAGGGGTTCAGCCCCAGCATTTT. Its translation is CASPGTGVQPQHF.

The CDR3 loop is CASSLRPGGGGELFF. In nucleotides, the CDR3 is TGTGCCAGCAGCTTAAGACCCGGTGGAGGCGGGGAGCTGTTTTTT. V gene TRBV13 combines with J gene TRBJ2-2; D possibly corresponds to TRBD2 (5 bases). The germline CDR1 and CDR2 sequences are PRHDT and FYEKMQ (reference sequence). Trimming stripped 2 bases from V and 7 bases from J, with 14 bases between. The CDR3 contains 15 residues.

This clone was counted a few times. The chain joins TRBV27 to TRBJ2-1, with TRBD2 as a possible D gene (6 bases). The germline V gene encodes CDR1 MNHEY and CDR2 SMNVEV (reference sequence). V was pared by 5 bases and J by 9 bases, with 14 bases between. The CDR3 is 13 residues long. The DNA for the CDR3 is TGTGCCAGCAGTCTTACTAGCATTAGTGAGCAGTTCTTC. Residues: CASSLTSISEQFF.

This CDR3 is CASSAPGCRGTVSYEQYF. The DNA of the CDR3 is TGTGCCAGCAGTGCACCCGGCTGTCGAGGGACAGTTTCCTACGAGCAGTACTTC. The chain joins TRBV6-4 to TRBJ2-7; 7 nucleotides align to TRBD1. The CDR3 contains 18 residues. In germline, CDR1 is MRHNA, CDR2 SNTAGT. V trimming: 4 bases; J trimming: 1 base; junction bases outside the gene matches: 16.

The CDR3 loop is CAIREGSGETQYF. The CDR3 DNA is TGTGCCATCAGGGAAGGGTCGGGGGAGACCCAGTACTTC. V is TRBV6-1 and J is TRBJ2-5; D is perhaps TRBD1 or TRBD2 (5 bases each). The germline V and J ends were trimmed by 10 bases and 5 bases, with 17 bases remaining between them. CDR1 and CDR2 (germline): MNHNS, SASEGT. This CDR3 has 13 residues.

This chain joins TRBV3-1 (or the pseudogene TRBV3-2) and TRBJ2-5; 10 bases match TRBD2. The CDR3 contains 14 residues. The germline V gene has CDR1 LGHDT and CDR2 YNNKEL (reference sequence). The V segment lost 4 bases and the J segment 5 bases; nucleotides outside the gene matches: 4. The chain's CDR3 is CASSPPSGSETQYF. The DNA for the CDR3 is TGTGCCAGCAGCCCACCTAGCGGGAGTGAGACCCAGTACTTC.

J is TRBJ1-1 and V is TRBV6-2 or TRBV6-3; D is possibly TRBD1 (6 bases). The CDR3 extends over 13 amino acids. CDR1 MNHEY and CDR2 SVGEGT come from the germline V gene. V was trimmed by 5 bases and J by 2 bases, leaving 9 bases between them. The CDR3 spells CASSHRVNTEAFF. As DNA, the CDR3 is TGTGCCAGCAGTCACAGGGTAAACACTGAAGCTTTCTTT.

The V call is TRBV9, the J call TRBJ2-2; 11 positions match TRBD1. There are 17 residues in the CDR3. CDR1 is SGDLS and CDR2 is YYNGEE in the germline V gene. The J segment lost 5 bases and the V segment lost 2 bases, leaving 8 bases of the junction unmatched. The CDR3 DNA follows: TGTGCCAGCAGCGTTGAGTCCGGGACAGGGGGAACCGGGGAGCTGTTTTTT. Translation: CASSVESGTGGTGELFF.

This clone was detected a few times. The chain links TRBV7-2 to TRBJ1-6; 9 bases are shared with TRBD1. This CDR3 is built from 16 residues. V lost 5 bases to trimming and J lost 9 bases; unmatched junction nucleotides: 11. Germline CDR1 reads SGHTA; CDR2 reads FQGNSA. For the CDR3, the DNA is TGTGCCAGCAGCCCCAATACAGGGGGCTGGAGTTCACCCCTCCACTTT. Translating gives CASSPNTGGWSSPLHF.

The chain uses TRBV29-1 and TRBJ2-3, with D possibly TRBD1 on 5 matching bases. The CDR3 extends over 11 amino acids. Looked up from germline, CDR1 is SQVTM and CDR2 is ANQGSEA. Trimming took off 6 bases at V and 8 bases at J, with 12 bases between the two ends. The CDR3: CSVAGAGTQYF. CDR3 nucleotide sequence: TGCAGCGTGGCTGGGGCTGGTACGCAGTATTTT.

In its sample, this clone was seen once. The J gene is TRBJ1-6, the V gene TRBV7-6; D remains ambiguous. Germline-derived CDR1 and CDR2 are SGHVS and FNYEAQ. This CDR3 spans 15 amino acids. The V end was cut by 1 base, the J end by 0 bases, with 4 bases between. CDR3 sequence (DNA): TGTGCCAGCAGCTTAGTCGGCTCCTATAATTCACCCCTCCACTTT. Encoded protein: CASSLVGSYNSPLHF.

V usage is TRBV2 and J usage is TRBJ1-2; 12 nucleotides align to TRBD1. Losses at the gene ends were 9 bases for V and 2 bases for J; bases not matched to a gene: 13. CDR3 length equals 17 residues. Germline loops: CDR1 SNHLY, CDR2 FYNNEI. The CDR3 DNA is TGTGCCAGTAGGAGCCGGGACAGGGGGCGCGAGAACTATGGCTACACCTTC. Residues: CASRSRDRGRENYGYTF.

At least ten counts were recorded for this clone. The gene calls are TRBV15 and TRBJ1-1, with 7 bases identical to TRBD1. The V gene's germline CDR1 is LNHNV and CDR2 YYDKDF (reference sequence). After removal of 5 bases from V and 2 bases from J, the junction contained 5 bases not matched to a gene. The CDR3 is 14 amino acids. The CDR3 DNA is TGTGCCACCAGCCTACACAGGGGAAACACTGAAGCTTTCTTT. This encodes CATSLHRGNTEAFF.

The chain uses TRBV5-1 and TRBJ2-7; possibly TRBD2 for D (5 bases). Trimming removed 0 bases at V and 1 base at J, with 14 bases between. This CDR3 is built from 16 residues. CDR1 SGHRS and CDR2 YFSETQ come from the germline V gene. The CDR3 spells CASSLAKGGYSYEQYF. The CDR3 coding sequence is TGCGCCAGCAGCTTGGCCAAAGGCGGGTATTCCTACGAGCAGTACTTC.

The chain uses TRBV29-1 and TRBJ2-5; 11 bases fit TRBD1. The CDR3 covers 14 residues. Per the germline V gene, CDR1 is SQVTM and CDR2 is ANQGSEA. The V and J ends lost 6 bases and 7 bases, in that order; junction bases with no gene match: 10. The chain's CDR3 is CSVVGTGGKVTQYF. The CDR3 region has the DNA TGCAGCGTCGTCGGGACAGGGGGAAAAGTGACCCAGTACTTC.